The T cell receptor beta chain described here comes from a study of CD8+ T cells in alopecia areata. Broader study findings: Clonality exceeded that of normal scalp in lesional scalp, most notably in alopecia totalis/universalis. Scalp clonality and expanded CD8+ clones among the top 100 were significantly decreased by tofacitinib. Mice showed clearer TCR sharing than patients did, a gap that was possibly HLA-related.

As for this clone: As yet, its antigen is unknown.

Trimming took off 1 base at V and 0 bases at J, with 9 bases between the two ends. CDR3 length: 15 amino acids. Germline CDR1 is MGHRA and CDR2 is YSYEKL. Regarding treatment: oral pan-JAK inhibitor, 5-10 mg twice daily. It was from alopecia areata patients that lesional scalp punch biopsies and peripheral blood were collected. The authors extracted RNA and reverse transcribed it into cDNA as the sequencing template. The protocol was immunoSEQ multiplex PCR, while the TCRdb copy is restricted to in-frame clones and leaves out a portion. The data show 190,000 or so clones, roughly 50% seen once. V usage is TRBV4-1 and J usage is TRBJ1-1; D remains ambiguous. This material consisted of CD8+ T cells sorted from blood, taken at week 24, from a patient treated with tofacitinib. The source of this sequence is a human donor with alopecia areata. Here the CDR3 DNA reads TGCGCCAGCAGCCAAGGACCTCAGGTGAACACTGAAGCTTTCTTT. It is translated as CASSQGPQVNTEAFF.